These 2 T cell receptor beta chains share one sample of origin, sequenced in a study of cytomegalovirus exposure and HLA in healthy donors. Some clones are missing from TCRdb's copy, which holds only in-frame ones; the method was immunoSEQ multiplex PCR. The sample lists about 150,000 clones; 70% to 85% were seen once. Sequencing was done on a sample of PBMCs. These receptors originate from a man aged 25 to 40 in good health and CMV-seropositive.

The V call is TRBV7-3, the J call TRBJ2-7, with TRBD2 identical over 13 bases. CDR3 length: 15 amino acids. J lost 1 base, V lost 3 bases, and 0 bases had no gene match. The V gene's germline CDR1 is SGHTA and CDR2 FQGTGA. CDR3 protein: CASSLGLAGSYEQYF. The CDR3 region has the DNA TGTGCCAGCAGCTTGGGACTAGCGGGGTCCTACGAGCAGTACTTC.

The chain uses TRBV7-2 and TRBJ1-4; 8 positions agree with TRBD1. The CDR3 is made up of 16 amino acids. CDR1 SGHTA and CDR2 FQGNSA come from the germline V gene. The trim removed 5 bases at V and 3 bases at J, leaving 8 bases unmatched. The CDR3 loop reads CASSVGQGGANEKLFF. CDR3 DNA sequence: TGTGCCAGCAGCGTCGGACAGGGTGGGGCTAATGAAAAACTGTTTTTT.